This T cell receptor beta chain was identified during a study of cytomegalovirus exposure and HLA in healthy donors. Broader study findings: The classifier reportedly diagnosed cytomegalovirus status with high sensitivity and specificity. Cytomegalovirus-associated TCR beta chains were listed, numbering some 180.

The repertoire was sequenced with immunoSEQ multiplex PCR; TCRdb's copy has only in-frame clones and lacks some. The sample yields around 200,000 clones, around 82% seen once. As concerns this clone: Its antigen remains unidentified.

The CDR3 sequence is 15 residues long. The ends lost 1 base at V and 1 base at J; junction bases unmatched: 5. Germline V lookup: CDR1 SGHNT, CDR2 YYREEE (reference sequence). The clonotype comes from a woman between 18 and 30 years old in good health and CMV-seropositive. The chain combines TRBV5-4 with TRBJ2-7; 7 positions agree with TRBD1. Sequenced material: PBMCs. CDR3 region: CASSLYGTASYEQYF. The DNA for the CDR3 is TGTGCCAGCAGCTTGTACGGGACAGCATCCTACGAGCAGTACTTC.